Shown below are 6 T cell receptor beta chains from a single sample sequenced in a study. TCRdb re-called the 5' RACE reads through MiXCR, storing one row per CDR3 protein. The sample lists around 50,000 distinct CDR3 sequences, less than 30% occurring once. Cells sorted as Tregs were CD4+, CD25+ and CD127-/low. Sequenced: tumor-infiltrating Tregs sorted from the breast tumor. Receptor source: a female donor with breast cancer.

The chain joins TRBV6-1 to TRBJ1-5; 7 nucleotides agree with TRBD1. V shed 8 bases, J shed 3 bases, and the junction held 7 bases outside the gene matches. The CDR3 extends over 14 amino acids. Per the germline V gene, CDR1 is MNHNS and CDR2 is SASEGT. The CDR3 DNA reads TGTGCCAGCCGACAGGGCCAATACAATCAGCCCCAGCATTTT. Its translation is CASRQGQYNQPQHF.

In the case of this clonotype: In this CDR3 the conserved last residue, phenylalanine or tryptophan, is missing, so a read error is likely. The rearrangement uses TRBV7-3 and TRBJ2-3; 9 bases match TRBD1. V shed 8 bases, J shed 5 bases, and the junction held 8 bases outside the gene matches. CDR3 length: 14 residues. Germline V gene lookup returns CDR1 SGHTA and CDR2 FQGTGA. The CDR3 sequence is CASGSGQGLDTQYS. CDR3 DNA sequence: TGTGCCAGCGGTTCGGGACAGGGTTTAGATACGCAGTATTCT.

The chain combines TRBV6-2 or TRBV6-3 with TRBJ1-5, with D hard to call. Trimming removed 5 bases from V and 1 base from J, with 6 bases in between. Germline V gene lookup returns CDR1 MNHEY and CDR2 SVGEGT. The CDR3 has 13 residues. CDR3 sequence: CASSQGSNQPQHF. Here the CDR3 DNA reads TGTGCCAGCAGTCAAGGGAGCAATCAGCCCCAGCATTTT.

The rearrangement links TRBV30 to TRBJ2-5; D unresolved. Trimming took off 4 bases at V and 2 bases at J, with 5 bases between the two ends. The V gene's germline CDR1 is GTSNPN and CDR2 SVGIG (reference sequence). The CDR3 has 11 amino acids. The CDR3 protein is CAWNQQETQYF. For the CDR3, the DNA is TGTGCCTGGAATCAGCAAGAGACCCAGTACTTC.

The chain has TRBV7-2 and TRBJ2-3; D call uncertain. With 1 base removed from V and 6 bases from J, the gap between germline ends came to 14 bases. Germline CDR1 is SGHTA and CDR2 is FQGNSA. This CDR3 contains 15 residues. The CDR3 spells CASSLGRLMADTQYF. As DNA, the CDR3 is TGTGCCAGCAGCTTAGGCAGATTGATGGCGGATACGCAGTATTTT.

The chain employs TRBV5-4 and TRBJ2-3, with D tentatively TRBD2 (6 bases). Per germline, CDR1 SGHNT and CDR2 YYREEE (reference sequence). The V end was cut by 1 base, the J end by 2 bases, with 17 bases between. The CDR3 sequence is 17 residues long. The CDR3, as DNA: TGTGCCAGCAGCTTGTATAAGGGCGGGACTTTCACAGATACGCAGTATTTT. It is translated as CASSLYKGGTFTDTQYF. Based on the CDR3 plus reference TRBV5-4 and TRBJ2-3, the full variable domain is ETGVTQSPTHLIKTRGQQVTLRCSSQSGHNTVSWYQQALGQGPQFIFQYYREEENGRGNFPPRFSGLQFPNYSSELNVNALELDDSALYLCASSLYKGGTFTDTQYFGPGTRLTVL.